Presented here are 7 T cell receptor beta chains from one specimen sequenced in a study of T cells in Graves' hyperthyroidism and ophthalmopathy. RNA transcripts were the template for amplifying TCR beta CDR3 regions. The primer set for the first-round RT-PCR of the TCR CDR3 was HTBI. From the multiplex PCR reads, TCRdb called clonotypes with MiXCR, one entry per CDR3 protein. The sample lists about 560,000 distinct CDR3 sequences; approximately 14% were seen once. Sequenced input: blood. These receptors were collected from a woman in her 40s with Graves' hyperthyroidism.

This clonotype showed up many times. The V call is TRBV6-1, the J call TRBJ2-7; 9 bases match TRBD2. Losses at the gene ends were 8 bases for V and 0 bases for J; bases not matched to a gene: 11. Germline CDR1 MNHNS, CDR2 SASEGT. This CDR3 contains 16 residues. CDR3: CASHDVTSGSSYEQYF. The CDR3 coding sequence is TGTGCCAGCCATGATGTGACTAGCGGTAGCTCCTACGAGCAGTACTTC.

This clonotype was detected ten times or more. CDR3 sequence (DNA): TGCGCCAGCAGCTTGGCCGCGACAGCCAACACTGAAGCTTTCTTT. Translation gives CASSLAATANTEAFF. The V gene is TRBV5-1, the J gene TRBJ1-1, with D maybe TRBD1 (5 bases). The germline CDR1 and CDR2 sequences are SGHRS and YFSETQ. V lost 0 bases and J lost 2, with 11 bases in between. The CDR3 length is 15 residues.

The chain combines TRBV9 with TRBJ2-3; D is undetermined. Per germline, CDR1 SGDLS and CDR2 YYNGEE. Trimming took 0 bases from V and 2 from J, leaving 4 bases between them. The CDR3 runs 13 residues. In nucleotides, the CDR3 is TGTGCCAGCAGCGTAGTTGCCACAGATACGCAGTATTTT. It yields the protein CASSVVATDTQYF.

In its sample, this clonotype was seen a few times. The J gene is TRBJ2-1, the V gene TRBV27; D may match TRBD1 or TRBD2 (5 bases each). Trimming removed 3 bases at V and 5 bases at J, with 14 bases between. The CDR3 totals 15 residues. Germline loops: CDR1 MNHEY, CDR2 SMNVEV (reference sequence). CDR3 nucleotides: TGTGCCAGCAGTTTTGGGGGAGTACCACACAATGAGCAGTTCTTC. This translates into CASSFGGVPHNEQFF.

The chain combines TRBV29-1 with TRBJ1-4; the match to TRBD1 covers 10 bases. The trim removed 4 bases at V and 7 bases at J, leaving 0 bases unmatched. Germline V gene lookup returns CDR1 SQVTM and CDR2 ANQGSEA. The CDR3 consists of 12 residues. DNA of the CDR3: TGCAGCGTTGGGGACAGGGGTGAAAAACTGTTTTTT. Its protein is CSVGDRGEKLFF.

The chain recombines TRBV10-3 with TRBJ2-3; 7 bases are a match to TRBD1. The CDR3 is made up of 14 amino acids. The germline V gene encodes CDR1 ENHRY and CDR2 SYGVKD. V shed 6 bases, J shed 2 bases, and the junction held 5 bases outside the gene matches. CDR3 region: CAISLTGTTDTQYF. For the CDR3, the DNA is TGTGCCATCAGCCTGACAGGGACCACAGATACGCAGTATTTT.

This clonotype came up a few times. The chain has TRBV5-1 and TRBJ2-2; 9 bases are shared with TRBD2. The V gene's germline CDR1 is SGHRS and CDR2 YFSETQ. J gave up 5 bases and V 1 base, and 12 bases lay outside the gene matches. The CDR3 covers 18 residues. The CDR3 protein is CASSLTSGAGGFTGELFF. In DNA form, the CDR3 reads TGCGCCAGCAGCTTGACTAGCGGAGCGGGAGGTTTTACCGGGGAGCTGTTTTTT. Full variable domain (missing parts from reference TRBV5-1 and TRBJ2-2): KAGVTQTPRYLIKTRGQQVTLSCSPISGHRSVSWYQQTPGQGLQFLFEYFSETQRNKGNFPGRFSGRQFSNSRSEMNVSTLELGDSALYLCASSLTSGAGGFTGELFFGEGSRLTVL.